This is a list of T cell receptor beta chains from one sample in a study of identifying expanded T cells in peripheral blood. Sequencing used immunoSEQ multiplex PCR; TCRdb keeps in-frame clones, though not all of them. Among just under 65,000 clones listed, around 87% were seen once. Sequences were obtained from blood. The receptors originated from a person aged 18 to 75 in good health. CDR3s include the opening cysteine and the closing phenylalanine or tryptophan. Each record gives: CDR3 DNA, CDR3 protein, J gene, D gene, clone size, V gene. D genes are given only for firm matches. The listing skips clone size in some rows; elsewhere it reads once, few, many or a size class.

DNA: TGTGCCAGCAGCCCCCGGGACACTTACCAAGAGACCCAGTACTTC; CDR3: CASSPRDTYQETQYF; J: TRBJ2-5; D: .; size: .; V: TRBV5-4
DNA: TGTGCCAGCAGTCCAGGGGTTGGAAACACCATATATTTT; CDR3: CASSPGVGNTIYF; J: TRBJ1-3; D: .; size: .; V: TRBV27
DNA: TGTGCCAGCATTCAGGACATTAGCAATCAGCCCCAGCATTTT; CDR3: CASIQDISNQPQHF; J: TRBJ1-5; D: .; size: .; V: TRBV6-1
DNA: TGTGCCAGCAGCGTCCAACAGGGACCCGTTCCAGATACGCAGTATTTT; CDR3: CASSVQQGPVPDTQYF; J: TRBJ2-3; D: .; size: few; V: TRBV7-3
DNA: TGTGCCAGCAGCGAGCCCAACGGGGCCTACAATGAGCAGTTCTTC; CDR3: CASSEPNGAYNEQFF; J: TRBJ2-1; D: .; size: .; V: TRBV9
DNA: TGTGCCAGCAGTGGTCAACGGAATACGCAGTATTTT; CDR3: CASSGQRNTQYF; J: TRBJ2-3; D: .; size: .; V: TRBV2
DNA: TGTGCCAGCAGCCAAGATCCGGTCGGAGGGGGGGAGACCCAGTACTTC; CDR3: CASSQDPVGGGETQYF; J: TRBJ2-5; D: .; size: .; V: TRBV5-4
DNA: TGTGCCGGGACCTCTTCCCACAGGGCAACTAATGAAAAACTGTTTTTT; CDR3: CAGTSSHRATNEKLFF; J: TRBJ1-4; D: .; size: .; V: TRBV28
DNA: TGTGCTAGTGGTTTGGCGACAGATACGCAGTATTTT; CDR3: CASGLATDTQYF; J: TRBJ2-3; D: .; size: .; V: TRBV12-5
DNA: TGTGCCAGCAGCCCAGCGGGGTCCTACAATGAGCAGTTCTTC; CDR3: CASSPAGSYNEQFF; J: TRBJ2-1; D: TRBD2; size: .; V: TRBV5-5
DNA: TGTGCCAGCAGCTTAAGTCCCCCTTACGAGCAGTACTTC; CDR3: CASSLSPPYEQYF; J: TRBJ2-7; D: .; size: .; V: TRBV7-6
DNA: TGTGCCAGCTCATCGGAGGGGAATCAGCCCCAGCATTTT; CDR3: CASSSEGNQPQHF; J: TRBJ1-5; D: .; size: .; V: TRBV18
DNA: TGTGCCAGCAGCGTAGAAGTGGCCGGGGCCAACGTCCTGACTTTC; CDR3: CASSVEVAGANVLTF; J: TRBJ2-6; D: .; size: .; V: TRBV9
DNA: TGCGCCAGCAGCTTGGTGGGGACCCAGTACTTC; CDR3: CASSLVGTQYF; J: TRBJ2-5; D: .; size: .; V: TRBV5-1
DNA: TGTGCCAGCAGCCCCGGGACTAGTCAAGAGACCCAGTACTTC; CDR3: CASSPGTSQETQYF; J: TRBJ2-5; D: TRBD2; size: .; V: TRBV5-4
DNA: TGTGCCAGCAGCTTGGACACTAGCGTAGGCGGCACAGATACGCAGTATTTT; CDR3: CASSLDTSVGGTDTQYF; J: TRBJ2-3; D: TRBD2; size: once; V: TRBV7-2
DNA: TGTGCCAGCAGTTTGCAGCGGTTGGCGGAAAAACTGTTTTTT; CDR3: CASSLQRLAEKLFF; J: TRBJ1-4; D: .; size: .; V: TRBV6-5
DNA: TGTGCCAGCAGTTCGGACAGCTCTGGGGCCAACGTCCTGACTTTC; CDR3: CASSSDSSGANVLTF; J: TRBJ2-6; D: .; size: .; V: TRBV6-1
DNA: TGTGCCATCAGTACAAAACCGACAGGGGGGATCTCCTACGAGCAGTACTTC; CDR3: CAISTKPTGGISYEQYF; J: TRBJ2-7; D: TRBD1; size: .; V: TRBV10-3
DNA: TGTGCCAGCCCCAGTGTGAGCTGGGGCTCCTACGAGCAGTACTTC; CDR3: CASPSVSWGSYEQYF; J: TRBJ2-7; D: .; size: .; V: TRBV6-4
DNA: TGTGCCATCAGCCCAGGGTTTAACAACGAGCAGTACTTC; CDR3: CAISPGFNNEQYF; J: TRBJ2-7; D: .; size: .; V: TRBV10-3
DNA: TGCGCCAGCAGCCGGACTAGCGGGAGACACCGTAAGGAGCAGTACTTC; CDR3: CASSRTSGRHRKEQYF; J: TRBJ2-7; D: TRBD2; size: .; V: TRBV4-1
DNA: TGTGCCTGGAGGAAGGCTAGGGTGGCCCCTGGAGCTTTCTTT; CDR3: CAWRKARVAPGAFF; J: TRBJ1-1; D: .; size: few; V: TRBV30
DNA: TGTGCCAGCAGTGAATCCCAAGGGAATTCCTACGAGCAGTACTTC; CDR3: CASSESQGNSYEQYF; J: TRBJ2-7; D: .; size: .; V: TRBV6-1
DNA: TGTGCCTGGAGCGCCCCATACGCGGTGGAGGCTTACGAGCAGTACTTC; CDR3: CAWSAPYAVEAYEQYF; J: TRBJ2-7; D: .; size: .; V: TRBV30
DNA: TGTGCCAGCAGCTTGGGTTTCTATAGCAGGGAGAACACCGGGGAGCTGTTTTTT; CDR3: CASSLGFYSRENTGELFF; J: TRBJ2-2; D: .; size: .; V: TRBV5-4